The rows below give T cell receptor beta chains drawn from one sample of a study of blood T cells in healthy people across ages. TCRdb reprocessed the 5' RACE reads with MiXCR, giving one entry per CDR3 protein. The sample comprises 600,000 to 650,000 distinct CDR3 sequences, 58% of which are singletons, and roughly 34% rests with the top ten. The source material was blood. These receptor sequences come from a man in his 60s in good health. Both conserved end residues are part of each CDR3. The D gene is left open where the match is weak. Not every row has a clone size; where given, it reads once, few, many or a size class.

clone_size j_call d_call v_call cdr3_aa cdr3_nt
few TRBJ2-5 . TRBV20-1 CSARRVGPQETQYF TGCAGTGCTAGAAGAGTGGGACCGCAAGAGACCCAGTACTTC
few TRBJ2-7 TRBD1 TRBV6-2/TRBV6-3 CASTTGQGIGEQYF TGTGCCAGCACAACGGGACAGGGGATTGGCGAGCAGTACTTC
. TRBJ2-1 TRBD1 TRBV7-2 CATMLTGQGFYNEQFF TGTGCCACCATGTTAACGGGACAGGGGTTCTACAATGAGCAGTTCTTC
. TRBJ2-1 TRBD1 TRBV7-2 CASSQAGTGPYNEQFF TGTGCCAGCAGCCAAGCCGGGACAGGGCCCTACAATGAGCAGTTCTTC
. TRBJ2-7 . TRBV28 CASSSESYEQYF TGTGCCAGCAGTTCCGAATCCTACGAGCAGTACTTC
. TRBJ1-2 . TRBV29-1 CSVRWGAHYGYTF TGCAGCGTCCGGTGGGGGGCGCACTATGGCTACACCTTC
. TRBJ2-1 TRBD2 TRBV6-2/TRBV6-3 CASTRGLAGGYNEQVF TGTGCCAGCACCAGGGGACTAGCGGGGGGCTACAATGAGCAGGTCTTC
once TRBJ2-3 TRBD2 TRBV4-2 CASSQDLPGGGDTQYF TGTGCCAGCAGCCAAGATCTCCCGGGGGGTGGGGATACGCAGTATTTT
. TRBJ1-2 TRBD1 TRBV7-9 CASSLGQGGIYGYTF TGTGCCAGCAGCTTAGGGCAGGGGGGAATCTATGGCTACACCTTC
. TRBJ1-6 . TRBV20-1 CSARSRSLNNSPLHF TGCAGTGCTAGAAGTAGAAGCCTTAATAATTCACCCCTCCACTTT
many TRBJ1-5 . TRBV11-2 CASLGSEISNQPQHF TGTGCCAGCCTGGGGTCGGAAATTAGCAATCAGCCCCAGCATTTT
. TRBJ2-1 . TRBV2 CASITTGTSDCNEQFF TGTGCCAGCATTACAACCGGGACCAGCGACTGCAATGAGCAGTTCTTC
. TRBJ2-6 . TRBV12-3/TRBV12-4 CASSTTVSGANVLTF TGTGCCAGCAGTACCACGGTCTCTGGGGCCAACGTCCTGACTTTC
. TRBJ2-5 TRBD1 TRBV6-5 CAVTGADRETQYF TGTGCCGTTACAGGGGCGGATAGGGAGACCCAGTACTTC
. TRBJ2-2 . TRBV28 CTSLVGAPRTGELFF TGTACCAGTCTTGTGGGGGCGCCGCGCACCGGGGAGCTGTTTTTT
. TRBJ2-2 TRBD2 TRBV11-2 CASSFRAGGPGNTGELFF TGTGCCAGCAGCTTTCGAGCGGGGGGGCCAGGGAACACCGGGGAGCTGTTTTTT
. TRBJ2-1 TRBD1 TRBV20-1 CSETGTGNEQFF TGCAGCGAGACCGGGACAGGGAATGAGCAGTTCTTC
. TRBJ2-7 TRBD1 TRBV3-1 CASSPGQGGFYEQYF TGTGCCAGCAGCCCGGGACAGGGGGGATTCTACGAGCAGTACTTC
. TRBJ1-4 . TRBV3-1 CASSQDGAGVSKLFF TGTGCCAGCAGCCAAGATGGGGCAGGGGTTAGTAAACTGTTTTTT
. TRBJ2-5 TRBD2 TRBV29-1 CSAGGSGAETQYF TGCAGCGCCGGTGGTAGCGGGGCAGAGACCCAGTACTTC
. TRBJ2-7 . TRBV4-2 CAGSQEWGLGDYEQYF TGTGCCGGCAGCCAAGAATGGGGACTGGGAGACTACGAGCAGTACTTC
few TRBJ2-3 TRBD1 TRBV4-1 CASSREQGAGDTQYF TGCGCCAGCAGCCGGGAACAGGGGGCTGGAGATACGCAGTATTTT
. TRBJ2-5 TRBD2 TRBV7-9 CASSYLPGLAGGGNEQYF TGTGCCAGCAGCTACCTGCCTGGACTAGCGGGAGGAGGAAATGAGCAGTACTTC